This T cell receptor beta chain was identified in a study of human T cells and chemical hapten exposure. Time point defined: pre-sensitization, week 0. Specified treatment: therapeutic diphenylcyclopropenone sensitization with weekly scalp DPC. V lost 3 bases and J lost 7, with 16 bases in between. CDR3 size: 14 residues. Germline CDR1 ENHRY, CDR2 SYGVKD. This clonotype was seen many times. TCRdb analysed the RACE reads with MiXCR anew, one entry per CDR3 protein. The sample shows about 380,000 distinct CDR3 sequences, around 5.5% of them seen only once. The V call is TRBV10-3, the J call TRBJ2-7; TRBD1 is a possible D gene (6 bases). The starting material was whole blood, obtained in connection with sensitization to the hapten diphenylcyclopropenone (DPC). The receptor comes from a woman aged 50 to 60 with alopecia areata. Some clones in this sample may be carry-over from other donors' samples. The CDR3 loop is CAISDSSGAREQYF. The CDR3 DNA sequence: TGTGCCATCAGTGATTCCTCAGGGGCTCGGGAGCAGTACTTC.